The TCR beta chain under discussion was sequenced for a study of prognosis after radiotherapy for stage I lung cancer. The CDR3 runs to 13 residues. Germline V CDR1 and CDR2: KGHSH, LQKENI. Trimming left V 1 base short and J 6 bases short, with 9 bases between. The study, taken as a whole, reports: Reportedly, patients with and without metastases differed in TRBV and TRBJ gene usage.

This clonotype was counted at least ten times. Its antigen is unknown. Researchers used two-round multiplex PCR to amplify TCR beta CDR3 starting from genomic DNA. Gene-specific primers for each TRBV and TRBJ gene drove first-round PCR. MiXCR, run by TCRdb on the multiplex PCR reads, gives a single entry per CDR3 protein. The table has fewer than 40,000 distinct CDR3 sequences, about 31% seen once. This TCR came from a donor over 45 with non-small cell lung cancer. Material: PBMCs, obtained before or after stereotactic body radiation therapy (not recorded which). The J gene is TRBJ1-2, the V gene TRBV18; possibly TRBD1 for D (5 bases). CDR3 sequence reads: CASSPLGENGYTF. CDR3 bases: TGTGCCAGCTCACCACTAGGGGAGAATGGCTACACCTTC.